The entry that follows covers one T cell receptor beta chain sequence. This clone was found a few times. Its antigen has not been determined. It has no much larger one-base neighbor in the sample; base qualities were not kept. The germline V gene gives CDR1 as WSHSY and CDR2 as SAAADI. V is pared back by 7 bases and J by 4 bases, with 17 bases lying between the germline termini. From the cysteine up to the phenylalanine, the CDR3 has a length of 14 residues. Only the CDR3 DNA is retained, 42 bases long and in frame from the first base. This sample stems from a study of radiotherapy plus CTLA-4 blockade in lung cancer (dated by TCRdb to between 2018 and 2020). General notes on the study: Among enrolled patients, roughly 17% had an objective response and 30% to 40% reached disease control.

In this study, focal radiation therapy paired with CTLA-4 blockade (ipilimumab) was tested in patients who had chemo-refractory metastatic non-small-cell lung cancer. Library preparation used the immunoSEQ multiplex PCR assay. This immuneACCESS table, as held by TCRdb, lists in-frame sequences with V and J called but not all clones. Of the missing ones, under half trace to an unresolved V gene in checked studies; the others have no known cause. Across this sample there are about 18,000 clones, with about 84% seen only once. The ten most abundant clones make up 20% to 25% of the sample. Findings and caveats that apply to the study as a whole: The strongest predictors of response were reported to be early dynamic shifts in blood T cell clones along with a rise in serum interferon-beta following radiation. After treatment with radiotherapy and ipilimumab, TCR clones that came from tumors expanded in the peripheral blood.

The receptor chain draws on TRBV10-2 and TRBJ2-7; a weak D assignment points to TRBD2 (7 bases agree). Specimen: peripheral blood, collected from a patient treated with radiotherapy plus ipilimumab. The TCR was taken from a human donor with non-small cell lung cancer whose response to radiotherapy plus ipilimumab could not be evaluated. The DNA reads as follows: TGCGCCAGCACCTCGGGGAGGGGGAGGTACGAGCAGTACTTC. It translates to CASTSGRGRYEQYF.